The 10 T cell receptor beta chains listed next were all sequenced from one sample in a study of PD-L1 blockade in urothelial cancer. Repertoires were generated with immunoSEQ multiplex PCR, while TCRdb's copy carries only in-frame clones and drops some. The sample contains about 26,000 clones, about 88% of which appear only once. Source: PBMCs, taken around atezolizumab (anti-PD-L1) treatment. The source is a man in his sixties with urothelial cancer.

The chain links TRBV7-6 to TRBJ1-1; D may be TRBD1 (5 bases). Per germline, CDR1 SGHVS and CDR2 FNYEAQ. This CDR3 is 16 amino acids long. Deletions cut 1 base from V and 7 bases from J, with 19 bases between. CDR3 residues: CASSLGSSGRIVEAFF. As DNA, the CDR3 is TGTGCCAGCAGCTTAGGGTCTTCAGGGCGGATCGTTGAAGCTTTCTTT.

The chain links TRBV6-4 to TRBJ1-6, with 7 positions matching TRBD1. With V trimmed by 7 bases and J by 9 bases, 6 bases remained unmatched. Germline assignment: CDR1 MRHNA and CDR2 SNTAGT. This CDR3 region has 13 residues. The CDR3 reads CASTQGGSSPLHF. CDR3 DNA sequence: TGTGCCAGCACCCAGGGGGGTAGTTCACCCCTCCACTTT.

The V call is TRBV4-1, the J call TRBJ2-4, with D tentatively TRBD1 (7 bases). Germline V gene sequence: CDR1 MGHRA, CDR2 YSYEKL. The CDR3 covers 20 residues. V dropped 0 bases and J dropped 0 bases, with 21 bases sitting between them. This chain's CDR3 is CASSQDSIAGQTVAKNIQYF. The DNA for the CDR3 is TGCGCCAGCAGCCAAGATTCCATTGCGGGACAGACTGTAGCCAAAAACATTCAGTACTTC.

The chain couples TRBV6-5 to TRBJ1-1, with D unclear. V lost 2 bases, J lost 5 bases, and 9 bases lay in between. Germline V gives CDR1 MNHEY, CDR2 SVGAGI. The CDR3 sequence is 13 residues long. CDR3 protein: CASSYTGRTEAFF. The CDR3 nucleotides are TGTGCCAGCAGTTACACGGGAAGGACTGAAGCTTTCTTT.

V gene TRBV14 combines with J gene TRBJ1-1; the match to TRBD1 covers 7 bases. CDR1 and CDR2 (germline): SGHDN, FVKESK. The CDR3 runs to 16 residues. Trimming cost V 1 base and J 5 bases; bases outside gene matches: 10. The CDR3 bases are TGTGCCAGCAGCCAAGTCGCAGGGGGTGCACTAACTGAAGCTTTCTTT. It codes for CASSQVAGGALTEAFF. The variable domain in full, with the rest retrieved from reference TRBV14 and TRBJ1-1, is EAGVTQFPSHSVIEKGQTVTLRCDPISGHDNLYWYRRVMGKEIKFLLHFVKESKQDESGMPNNRFLAERTGGTYSTLKVQPAELEDSGVYFCASSQVAGGALTEAFFGQGTRLTVV.

This clone was counted only a few times. The V and J genes are TRBV7-8 and TRBJ1-4, with D possibly being TRBD1 (6 bases). Per the germline V gene, CDR1 is SGHVS and CDR2 is FQNEAQ. With 0 bases removed from V and 5 bases from J, the gap between germline ends came to 13 bases. This CDR3 region has 16 residues. CDR3 region: CASSLASGGSNEKLFF. In DNA, the CDR3 is TGTGCCAGCAGCTTAGCGTCGGGGGGCTCGAATGAAAAACTGTTTTTT.

This chain joins TRBV18 and TRBJ2-3; the match to TRBD2 covers 7 bases. From germline, CDR1 is KGHSH and CDR2 LQKENI. This CDR3 has 14 amino acids. Trimming took 4 bases from V and 5 from J; bases not matched to a gene: 6. The DNA for the CDR3 is TGTGCCAGCTCACTCTTTTGGGGGGGAGATACGCAGTATTTT. Amino acids: CASSLFWGGDTQYF.

V is TRBV6-1 and J is TRBJ2-1; 13 bases are a match to TRBD2. The CDR3 extends over 15 amino acids. CDR1 and CDR2 from the germline V gene are MNHNS and SASEGT. With V trimmed by 10 bases and J by 4 bases, 7 bases remained unmatched. The CDR3: CAMTSGGTRYNEQFF. The CDR3 DNA reads TGTGCCATGACTAGCGGGGGGACCCGATACAATGAGCAGTTCTTC.

This clone was observed a handful of times. This chain uses TRBV2 with TRBJ1-6; TRBD1 aligns across 11 bases. CDR1 and CDR2 from the germline V gene are SNHLY and FYNNEI. The CDR3 consists of 15 residues. V shed 1 base, J shed 9 bases, and the junction held 2 bases outside the gene matches. This CDR3 reads CASSEGGTGGSPLHF. CDR3 DNA sequence: TGTGCCAGCAGTGAAGGTGGGACAGGGGGTTCACCCCTCCACTTT.

The CDR3 here is CAGRGQENTEAFF. For the CDR3, the DNA is TGTGCCGGCAGGGGACAGGAGAACACTGAAGCTTTCTTT. The rearrangement joins TRBV18 to TRBJ1-1, with 8 bases that match TRBD1. The junction had 6 bases not matched to a gene; V was cut back by 11 bases and J by 1 base. The CDR3 is 13 residues long. CDR1 KGHSH and CDR2 LQKENI come from the germline V gene.